A single TCR beta chain is shown here with its context. Its antigen remains unknown. Positive selection with magnetic beads achieved the isolation of CD4+ and CD8+ cells, followed by a flow cytometry check of purity. These data are taken from a study of somatic mutations in cytotoxic T cells in rheumatoid arthritis. Sequencing was performed with immunoSEQ multiplex PCR; in TCRdb, only in-frame clones are kept and a portion is missing. Here the sample spans more than 15,000 clones, approximately 75% being singletons. Study observations and caveats: Age-matched healthy controls and rheumatoid arthritis patients had CD8+ T-cell clonality that did not differ significantly. Each of 8 out of 65 patients had a largest CD8+ clone that made up more than 20% of CD8+ cells.

The clonotype was recovered from an adult with rheumatoid arthritis. What was sequenced was CD8+ T cells sorted from blood.

CDR3 region: CASSLSGQPYGYTF. CDR3 coding DNA: TGTGCCAGCAGCTTAAGCGGACAGCCCTATGGCTACACCTTC. V usage is TRBV5-4 and J usage is TRBJ1-2, with D perhaps TRBD1 (6 bases). The CDR3 has 14 amino acids. Germline CDR1 SGHNT, CDR2 YYREEE (reference sequence). The V end lost 2 bases, the J end lost 4 bases, and 12 bases lay between the germline ends.